The rows below give T cell receptor beta chains drawn from one sample of a study of blood T cell repertoires in COVID-19. TCRdb keeps only in-frame clones here, not all; method: immunoSEQ multiplex PCR. The sample consists of about 140,000 clones, 88% of them appearing once. The source material was peripheral blood. These receptors were taken from a man aged 50-60 years with active or convalescent COVID-19. The CDR3 runs from the conserved cysteine through the conserved F or W. Each record gives: J gene, clone size, D gene, V gene, CDR3 protein, CDR3 DNA. The D gene is left open where the match is weak. Clone size is not always given. Where it is, it says once, few, many or a class for expanded clones.

TRBJ2-7,.,TRBD2,TRBV2,CASSEGTSDYEQYF,TGTGCCAGCAGTGAAGGGACTAGTGACTACGAGCAGTACTTC
TRBJ1-2,few,.,TRBV25-1,CASKGGAPYGYTF,TGTGCCAGCAAGGGGGGGGCCCCGTATGGCTACACCTTC
TRBJ1-6,.,TRBD1,TRBV19,CASSASGTGSSPLHF,TGTGCCAGTAGTGCCTCCGGGACAGGGAGTTCACCCCTCCACTTT
TRBJ1-1,.,TRBD1,TRBV5-1,CASSLGQGLNTEAFF,TGCGCCAGCAGCTTGGGACAGGGATTGAACACTGAAGCTTTCTTT
TRBJ2-5,.,.,TRBV24-1,CATSGASWETQYF,TGTGCCACCAGTGGTGCTAGCTGGGAGACCCAGTACTTC
TRBJ2-7,.,.,TRBV6-5,CAVQGTLDEQYF,TGTGCCGTGCAGGGTACTCTTGACGAGCAGTACTTC
TRBJ2-7,.,.,TRBV6-1,CASSSRQPEQYF,TGTGCCAGCAGTTCGAGGCAGCCTGAGCAGTACTTC
TRBJ2-7,.,.,TRBV4-1,CASSQQRQGGSEQYF,TGCGCCAGCAGCCAGCAGAGACAGGGAGGCTCCGAGCAGTACTTC
TRBJ1-1,.,TRBD1,TRBV7-2,CASSAGPDRAGTEAFF,TGTGCCAGCAGCGCAGGTCCGGACAGGGCGGGGACTGAAGCTTTCTTT
TRBJ2-1,.,TRBD2,TRBV29-1,CSVESTSGYNEQFF,TGCAGCGTTGAATCAACTAGCGGATACAATGAGCAGTTCTTC
TRBJ2-1,.,TRBD2,TRBV11-1,CASSLLAGGLGEQFF,TGTGCCAGCAGCTTACTAGCGGGAGGCCTGGGGGAGCAGTTCTTC
TRBJ2-7,.,TRBD1,TRBV5-6,CASSPGPGQIHSYEQYF,TGTGCCAGCAGCCCCGGGCCGGGACAGATCCACTCCTACGAGCAGTACTTC
TRBJ1-5,.,.,TRBV6-5,CASSPDSYSNQPQHF,TGTGCCAGCAGCCCCGACAGCTATAGCAATCAGCCCCAGCATTTT
TRBJ2-7,.,.,TRBV28,CASKQGGEQYF,TGTGCCAGCAAACAGGGCGGCGAGCAGTACTTC
TRBJ2-3,.,.,TRBV7-9,CASSLFGGSTDTQYF,TGTGCCAGCAGCTTATTTGGGGGCAGCACAGATACGCAGTATTTT
TRBJ2-2,.,TRBD1,TRBV29-1,CSVDRGLNTGELFF,TGCAGCGTAGACAGGGGGCTGAACACCGGGGAGCTGTTTTTT
TRBJ1-6,once,TRBD1,TRBV28,CASRSGTGVSPLHF,TGTGCCAGCAGATCCGGGACAGGGGTTTCACCCCTCCACTTT
TRBJ2-1,.,TRBD2,TRBV25-1,CASRGRTSGINEQFF,TGTGCCAGCAGGGGAAGGACTAGCGGGATCAATGAGCAGTTCTTC
TRBJ1-1,.,TRBD1,TRBV5-1,CASSSRDRRTEAFF,TGCGCCAGCAGCTCCCGGGACAGGAGGACTGAAGCTTTCTTT
TRBJ2-7,.,TRBD1,TRBV5-6,CASSWGTGVYEQYF,TGTGCCAGCAGTTGGGGGACAGGGGTCTACGAGCAGTACTTC
TRBJ2-1,.,.,TRBV14,CASSGQKFYEQFF,TGTGCCAGCAGCGGACAGAAATTCTATGAGCAGTTCTTC
TRBJ2-3,.,TRBD2,TRBV4-2,CASSRLLAGDADTQYF,TGTGCCAGCAGCCGGTTACTAGCGGGGGACGCAGATACGCAGTATTTT
TRBJ2-1,.,.,TRBV4-1,CASSQDIQASSYNEQFF,TGCGCCAGCAGCCAAGATATACAGGCAAGCTCCTACAATGAGCAGTTCTTC
TRBJ2-5,.,.,TRBV6-6,CASSTGTIGQETQYF,TGTGCCAGCAGTACGGGAACGATCGGGCAGGAGACCCAGTACTTC